The source of this TCR beta chain is a study of metastatic and nonmetastatic thyroid tumors. Study at large: Peripheral blood and tumor or nodule samples from malignant and benign thyroid patients were compared. General study findings and limits: Reported TCR beta diversity, measured in blood and tumor, was significantly higher for malignant thyroid tumors than for benign nodules.

This CDR3 region has 14 residues. The germline CDR1 and CDR2 sequences are SNHLY and FYNNEI. Under the authors' procedure: A distant-metastasis classifier for papillary thyroid cancer was built using CDR3 differences across clinicopathological groups. TCRdb reanalyzed the PCR reads with MiXCR. These V and J calls are TCRdb output, not the study's own analysis. The sample contains some 6,900 clones, roughly 30% of which appear only once. Each patient went into thyroid surgery without having received any treatment. With respect to this clone: Its matching antigen is unknown. The junction departs from germline at one end; a sequencing error may be responsible.

What was sequenced was adjacent normal tissue. This sequence joins TRBV2 and TRBJ2-7; 10 bases match TRBD1. The TCR was taken from a female donor with papillary thyroid cancer or a benign thyroid nodule (not recorded which). Some clones in this sample may be carry-over from other donors' samples. CDR3 region: CDSGLGTGVDEHYF. CDR3 coding DNA: TGTGACAGCGGTTTGGGGACAGGGGTTGACGAGCATTACTTC.